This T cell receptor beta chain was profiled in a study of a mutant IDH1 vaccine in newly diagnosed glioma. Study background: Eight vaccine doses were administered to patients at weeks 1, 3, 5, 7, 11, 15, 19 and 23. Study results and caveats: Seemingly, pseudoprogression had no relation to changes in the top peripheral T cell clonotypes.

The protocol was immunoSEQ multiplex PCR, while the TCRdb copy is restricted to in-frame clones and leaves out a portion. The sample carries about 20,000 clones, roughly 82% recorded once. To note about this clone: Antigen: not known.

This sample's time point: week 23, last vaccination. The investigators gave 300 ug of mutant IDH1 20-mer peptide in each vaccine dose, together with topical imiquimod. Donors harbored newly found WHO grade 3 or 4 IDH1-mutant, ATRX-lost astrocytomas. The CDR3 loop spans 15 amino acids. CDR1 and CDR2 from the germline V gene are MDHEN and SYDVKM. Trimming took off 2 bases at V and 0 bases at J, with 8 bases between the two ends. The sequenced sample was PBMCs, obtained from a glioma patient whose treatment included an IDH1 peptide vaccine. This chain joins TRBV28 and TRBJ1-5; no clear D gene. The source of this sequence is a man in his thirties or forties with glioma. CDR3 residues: CASSLGQYSNQPQHF. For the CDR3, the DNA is TGTGCCAGCAGTTTAGGGCAGTATAGCAATCAGCCCCAGCATTTT. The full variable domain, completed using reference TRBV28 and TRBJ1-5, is DVKVTQSSRYLVKRTGEKVFLECVQDMDHENMFWYRQDPGLGLRLIYFSYDVKMKEKGDIPEGYSVSREKKERFSLILESASTNQTSMYLCASSLGQYSNQPQHFGDGTRLSIL.